This is a list of T cell receptor beta chains from one sample in a study of blood T cell repertoires in COVID-19. Libraries were prepared by immunoSEQ multiplex PCR; TCRdb keeps only in-frame clonotypes and omits some of them. The sample contains more than 95,000 clones, more than 80% of which appear only once. Material: peripheral blood. Source of these receptors: a man in his 60s with acute or convalescent COVID-19. Both conserved end residues are part of each CDR3. D genes are given only for firm matches. For some rows the clone size is stated as once, few or many, or as a class when expanded; others skip it.

CDR3aa,CDR3nt,len,abundance,v_gene,d_gene,j_gene
CASSAMGLAGESDTQYF,TGCGCCAGCAGTGCGATGGGACTAGCGGGAGAGTCAGATACGCAGTATTTT,17,once,TRBV10-2,TRBD2,TRBJ2-3
CASSHRGQTNYGYTF,TGTGCCAGCAGCCATAGGGGACAGACAAACTATGGCTACACCTTC,15,NA,TRBV3-1/TRBV3-2,TRBD1,TRBJ1-2
CASSLGPRRGGYTF,TGTGCCAGCAGCTTAGGACCCCGGCGGGGAGGCTACACCTTC,14,NA,TRBV7-8,NA,TRBJ1-2
CASSFAGRGFNTEAFF,TGTGCCAGCAGCTTCGCGGGCAGGGGTTTCAACACTGAAGCTTTCTTT,16,NA,TRBV11-2,NA,TRBJ1-1
CAWGGQGNTGEQFF,TGTGCCTGGGGGGGACAGGGAAATACCGGTGAGCAGTTCTTC,14,NA,TRBV30,TRBD1,TRBJ2-1
CASSPTGFNGYTF,TGTGCCAGCTCACCGACAGGCTTTAATGGCTACACCTTC,13,NA,TRBV18,NA,TRBJ1-2
CASSVKQNTEAFF,TGTGCCAGCAGCGTTAAACAGAACACTGAAGCTTTCTTT,13,NA,TRBV6-5,NA,TRBJ1-1
CASSQSSGRAEQYF,TGTGCCAGCAGCCAATCGAGCGGAAGGGCCGAGCAGTACTTC,14,NA,TRBV14,NA,TRBJ2-7
CASSEGGADTQYF,TGTGCCAGCAGTGAGGGGGGGGCAGATACGCAGTATTTT,13,NA,TRBV2,TRBD2,TRBJ2-3
CATSDPGTGRVNEQFF,TGTGCCACCAGTGACCCCGGGACAGGAAGAGTTAATGAGCAGTTCTTC,16,NA,TRBV24-1,TRBD1,TRBJ2-1
CASSFNRHNEQFF,TGTGCCAGCAGCTTTAACAGGCACAATGAGCAGTTCTTC,13,NA,TRBV11-2,NA,TRBJ2-1
CASRQGLAGSGELFF,TGTGCCAGCAGGCAGGGACTAGCGGGCTCCGGGGAGCTGTTTTTT,15,few,TRBV28,TRBD2,TRBJ2-2
CASSMAPQGRGETQYF,TGCGCCAGCAGCATGGCTCCCCAAGGCCGGGGAGAGACCCAGTACTTC,16,NA,TRBV5-1,NA,TRBJ2-5
CASSFARTVSSYNEQFF,TGTGCCAGCAGTTTCGCCCGTACAGTAAGCTCCTACAATGAGCAGTTCTTC,17,NA,TRBV7-9,NA,TRBJ2-1
CATSRGGQGEYGYTF,TGTGCCACCAGCAGAGGAGGCCAGGGGGAGTATGGCTACACCTTC,15,NA,TRBV15,TRBD1,TRBJ1-2
CSASPAGVGPIQQYF,TGCAGTGCTAGTCCAGCGGGAGTTGGCCCCATACAGCAGTACTTC,15,few,TRBV20-1,TRBD2,TRBJ2-7
CASRTSGNTGELFF,TGTGCCAGCAGGACTAGCGGGAACACCGGGGAGCTGTTTTTT,14,few,TRBV6-5,TRBD2,TRBJ2-2
CASSIVGDTGELFF,TGTGCCAGTAGTATCGTCGGGGACACCGGGGAGCTGTTTTTT,14,NA,TRBV19,NA,TRBJ2-2
CATASEVINTEAFF,TGTGCCACCGCTAGTGAAGTGATCAACACTGAAGCTTTCTTT,14,many,TRBV28,NA,TRBJ1-1